This T cell receptor (beta chain) was observed in a study of T-cell memory formation after mild COVID-19. Study summary: In these data, TCR clusters were largely donor specific.

TCR alpha and TCR beta cDNA libraries carrying sample barcodes and UMIs came from 5'RACE with constant-segment primers. TCRdb independently ran MiXCR on the 5' RACE reads; one entry per CDR3 protein. The sample carries 160,000 or so distinct CDR3 sequences, 25% to 40% recorded once. The germline gives CDR1 SGHRS, CDR2 YFSETQ. Trimming cost V 4 bases and J 2 bases; bases outside gene matches: 2. There are 13 residues in the CDR3. Sequencing was performed on PBMCs or a T cell subset sorted from them (not recorded which). This receptor was identified in an adult woman who had mild COVID-19 (a few samples of this study predate the infection). Cell type and time point are not known. The chain carries TRBV5-1 and TRBJ1-2; the match to TRBD1 covers 7 bases. The CDR3 DNA sequence: TGCGCCAGCAGCGAGACAGGGAACTATGGCTACACCTTC. As protein: CASSETGNYGYTF.